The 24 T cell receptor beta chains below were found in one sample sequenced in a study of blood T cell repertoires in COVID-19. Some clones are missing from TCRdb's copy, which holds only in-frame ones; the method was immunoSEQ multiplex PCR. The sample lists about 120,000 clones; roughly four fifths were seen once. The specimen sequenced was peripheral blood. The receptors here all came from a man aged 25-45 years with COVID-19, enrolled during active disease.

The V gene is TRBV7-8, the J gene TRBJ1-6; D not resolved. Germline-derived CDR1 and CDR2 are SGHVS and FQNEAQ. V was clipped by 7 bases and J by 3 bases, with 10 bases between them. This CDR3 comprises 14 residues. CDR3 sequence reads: CASKMGSYNSPLHF. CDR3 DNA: TGTGCCAGCAAAATGGGGAGCTATAATTCACCCCTCCACTTT.

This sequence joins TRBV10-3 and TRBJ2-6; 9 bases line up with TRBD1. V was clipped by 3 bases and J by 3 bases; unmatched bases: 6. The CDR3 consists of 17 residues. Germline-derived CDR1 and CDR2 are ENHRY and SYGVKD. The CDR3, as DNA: TGTGCCATCAGTGACGGGACAGGGCTCATTGGGGCCAACGTCCTGACTTTC. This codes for CAISDGTGLIGANVLTF.

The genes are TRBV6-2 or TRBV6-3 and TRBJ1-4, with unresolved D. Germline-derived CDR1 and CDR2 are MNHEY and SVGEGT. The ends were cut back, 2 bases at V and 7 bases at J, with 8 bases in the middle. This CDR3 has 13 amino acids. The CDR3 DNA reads TGTGCCAGCAGTTACGGGCTTGGTGAAAAACTGTTTTTT. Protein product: CASSYGLGEKLFF.

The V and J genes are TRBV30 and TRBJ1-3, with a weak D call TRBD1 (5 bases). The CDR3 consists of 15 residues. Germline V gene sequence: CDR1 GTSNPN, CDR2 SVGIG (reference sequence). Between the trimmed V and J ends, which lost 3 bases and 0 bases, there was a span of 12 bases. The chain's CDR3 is CAWRNGQFSGNTIYF. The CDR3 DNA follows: TGTGCCTGGAGAAACGGACAATTCTCTGGAAACACCATATATTTT.

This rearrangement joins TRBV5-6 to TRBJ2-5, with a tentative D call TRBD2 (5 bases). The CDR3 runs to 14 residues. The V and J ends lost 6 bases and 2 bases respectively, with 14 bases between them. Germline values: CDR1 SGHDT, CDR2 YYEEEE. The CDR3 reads CASTPTGSQETQYF. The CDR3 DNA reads TGTGCCAGCACCCCCACGGGGAGTCAAGAGACCCAGTACTTC.

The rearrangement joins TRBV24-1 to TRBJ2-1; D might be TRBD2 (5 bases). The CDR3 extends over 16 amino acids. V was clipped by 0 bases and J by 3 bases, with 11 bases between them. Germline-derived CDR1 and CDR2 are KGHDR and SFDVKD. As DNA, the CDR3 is TGTGCCACCAGTGATTTGCGGAGCGGAGACTACAATGAGCAGTTCTTC. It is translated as CATSDLRSGDYNEQFF.

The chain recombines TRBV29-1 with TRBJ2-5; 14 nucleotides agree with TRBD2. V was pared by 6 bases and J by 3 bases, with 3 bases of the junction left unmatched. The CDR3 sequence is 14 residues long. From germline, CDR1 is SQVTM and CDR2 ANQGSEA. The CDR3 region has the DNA TGCAGCGTGGGACTAGCGGGAGTCAAAGAGACCCAGTACTTC. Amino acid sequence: CSVGLAGVKETQYF.

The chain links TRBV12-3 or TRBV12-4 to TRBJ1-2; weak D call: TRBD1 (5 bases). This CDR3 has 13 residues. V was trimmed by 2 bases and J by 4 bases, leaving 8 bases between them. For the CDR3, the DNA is TGTGCCAGCAGTTTATCCAGGGCCTATGGCTACACCTTC. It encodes CASSLSRAYGYTF.

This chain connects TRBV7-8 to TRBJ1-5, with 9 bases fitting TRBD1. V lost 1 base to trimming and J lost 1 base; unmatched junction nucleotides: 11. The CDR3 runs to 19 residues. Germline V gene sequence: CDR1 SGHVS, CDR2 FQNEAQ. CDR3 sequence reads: CASSLGNRGPEVSNQPQHF. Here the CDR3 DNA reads TGTGCCAGCAGCTTAGGTAACAGGGGGCCTGAGGTAAGCAATCAGCCCCAGCATTTT.

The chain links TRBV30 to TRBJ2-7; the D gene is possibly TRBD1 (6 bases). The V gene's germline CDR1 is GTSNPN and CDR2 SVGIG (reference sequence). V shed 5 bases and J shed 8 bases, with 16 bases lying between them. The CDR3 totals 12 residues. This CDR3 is CAWAPQGRKQYF. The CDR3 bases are TGTGCCTGGGCCCCCCAGGGGCGAAAGCAGTACTTC.

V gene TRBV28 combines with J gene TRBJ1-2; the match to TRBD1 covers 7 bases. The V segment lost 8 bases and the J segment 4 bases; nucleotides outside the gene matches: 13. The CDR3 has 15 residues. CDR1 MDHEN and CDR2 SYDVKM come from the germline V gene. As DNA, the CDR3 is TGTGCCAGCCTAGACAGGGAAATGAACCTCTATGGCTACACCTTC. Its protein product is CASLDREMNLYGYTF.

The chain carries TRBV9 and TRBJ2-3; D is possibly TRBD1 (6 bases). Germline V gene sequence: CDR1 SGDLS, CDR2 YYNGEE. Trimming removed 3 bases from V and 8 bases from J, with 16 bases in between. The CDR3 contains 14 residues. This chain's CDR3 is CASSAETGRGTQYF. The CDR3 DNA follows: TGTGCCAGCAGCGCCGAGACAGGTCGGGGTACGCAGTATTTT.

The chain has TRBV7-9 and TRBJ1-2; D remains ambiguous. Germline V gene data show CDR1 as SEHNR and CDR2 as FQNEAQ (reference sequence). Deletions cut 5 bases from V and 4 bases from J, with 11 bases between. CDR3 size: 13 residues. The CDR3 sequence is CASSPERPYGYTF. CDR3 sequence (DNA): TGTGCCAGCAGCCCGGAGCGGCCCTATGGCTACACCTTC.

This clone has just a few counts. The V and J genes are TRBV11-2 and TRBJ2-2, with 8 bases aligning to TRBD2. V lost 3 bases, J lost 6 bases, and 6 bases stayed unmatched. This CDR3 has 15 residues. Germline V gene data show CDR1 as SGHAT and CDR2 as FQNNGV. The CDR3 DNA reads TGTGCCAGCAGCTTTGGCGGGAGGAAATCCGGGGAGCTGTTTTTT. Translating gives CASSFGGRKSGELFF.

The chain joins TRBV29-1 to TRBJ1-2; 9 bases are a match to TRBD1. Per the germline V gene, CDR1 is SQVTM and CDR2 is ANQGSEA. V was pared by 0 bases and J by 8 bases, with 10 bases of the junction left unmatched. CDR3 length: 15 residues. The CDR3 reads CSVEDGLTGGGGYTF. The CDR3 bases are TGCAGCGTTGAAGATGGGTTGACAGGGGGAGGCGGCTACACCTTC.

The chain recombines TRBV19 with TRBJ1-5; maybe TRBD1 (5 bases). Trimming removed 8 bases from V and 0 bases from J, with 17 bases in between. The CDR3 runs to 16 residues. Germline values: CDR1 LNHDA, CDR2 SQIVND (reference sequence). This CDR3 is CASGQTALYSNQPQHF. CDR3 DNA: TGTGCCAGTGGCCAGACAGCGCTTTATAGCAATCAGCCCCAGCATTTT. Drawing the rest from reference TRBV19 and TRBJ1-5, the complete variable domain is DGGITQSPKYLFRKEGQNVTLSCEQNLNHDAMYWYRQDPGQGLRLIYYSQIVNDFQKGDIAEGYSVSREKKESFPLTVTSAQKNPTAFYLCASGQTALYSNQPQHFGDGTRLSIL.

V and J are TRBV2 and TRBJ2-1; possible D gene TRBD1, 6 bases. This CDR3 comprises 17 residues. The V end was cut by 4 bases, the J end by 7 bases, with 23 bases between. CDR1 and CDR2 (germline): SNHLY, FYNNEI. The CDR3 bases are TGTGCCAGCAGTGTCACGACAGGAGGCGGACCTATGAATGAGCAGTTCTTC. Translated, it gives CASSVTTGGGPMNEQFF.

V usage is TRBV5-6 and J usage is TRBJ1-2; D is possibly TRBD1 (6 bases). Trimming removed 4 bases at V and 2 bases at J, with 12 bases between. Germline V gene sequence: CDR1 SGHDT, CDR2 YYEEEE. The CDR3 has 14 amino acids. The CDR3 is CASSADRGNYGYTF. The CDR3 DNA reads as TGTGCCAGCAGCGCGGACAGAGGAAACTATGGCTACACCTTC.

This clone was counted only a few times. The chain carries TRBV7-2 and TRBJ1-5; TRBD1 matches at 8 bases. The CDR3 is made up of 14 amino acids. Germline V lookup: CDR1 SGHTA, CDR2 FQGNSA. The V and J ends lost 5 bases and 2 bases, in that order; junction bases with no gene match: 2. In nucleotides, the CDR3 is TGTGCCAGCAGCCTGGACAGGGGCAATCAGCCCCAGCATTTT. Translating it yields CASSLDRGNQPQHF.

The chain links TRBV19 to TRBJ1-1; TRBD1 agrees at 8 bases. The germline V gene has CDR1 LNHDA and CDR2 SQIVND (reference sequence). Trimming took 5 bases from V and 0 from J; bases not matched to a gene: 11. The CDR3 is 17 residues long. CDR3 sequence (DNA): TGTGCCAGTAGTCCGGACAGGGAATTTCCCATGAACACTGAAGCTTTCTTT. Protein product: CASSPDREFPMNTEAFF.

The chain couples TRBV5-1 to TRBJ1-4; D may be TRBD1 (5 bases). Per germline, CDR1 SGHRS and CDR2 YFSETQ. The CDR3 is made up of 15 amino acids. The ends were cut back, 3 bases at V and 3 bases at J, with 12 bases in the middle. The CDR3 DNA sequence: TGCGCCAGCAGCTGGGGGGACGGACCTAATGAAAAACTGTTTTTT. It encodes CASSWGDGPNEKLFF.

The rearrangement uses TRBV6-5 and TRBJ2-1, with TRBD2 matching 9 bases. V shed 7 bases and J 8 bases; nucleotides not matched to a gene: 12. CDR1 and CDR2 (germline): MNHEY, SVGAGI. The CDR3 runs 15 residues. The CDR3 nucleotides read TGTGCCAGCATCCTACTTGCGGGGGGGCTACATGAGCAGTTCTTC. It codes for CASILLAGGLHEQFF.

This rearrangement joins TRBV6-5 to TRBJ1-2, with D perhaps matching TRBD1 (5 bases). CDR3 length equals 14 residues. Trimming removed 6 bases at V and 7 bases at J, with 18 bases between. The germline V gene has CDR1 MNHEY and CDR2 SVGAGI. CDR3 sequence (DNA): TGTGCCAGCAGCCCCCTTCAACCGGGACTTGGCTACACCTTC. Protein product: CASSPLQPGLGYTF.

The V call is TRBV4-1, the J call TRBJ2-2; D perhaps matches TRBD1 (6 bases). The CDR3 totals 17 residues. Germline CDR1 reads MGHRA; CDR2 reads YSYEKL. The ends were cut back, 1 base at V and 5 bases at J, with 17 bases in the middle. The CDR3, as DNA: TGCGCCAGCAGCCAAGCCGGCCAGGGGTATAATACCGGGGAGCTGTTTTTT. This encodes CASSQAGQGYNTGELFF.